These T cell receptor beta chains were read from a single sample in a study of molecular identifiers for immune sequencing clone quantification. One entry per CDR3 protein results from TCRdb running MiXCR on the PCR reads. Among about 640,000 distinct CDR3 sequences listed, about 20% were seen once. The sample taken for sequencing was naive CD8+ T cells from blood, with Jurkat cell RNA spiked in. Every receptor here comes from a human donor in good health. Some libraries in this study had Jurkat cell RNA spiked in. Each CDR3 is given with its conserved first and last residue. A D gene is named only where the DNA matches it firmly. Where a row states a size, it is once, few, many or the class of an expanded clone; other rows omit it.

v_call	cdr3_length	j_call	d_call	clone_size	cdr3_aa	cdr3_nt
TRBV11-2	16	TRBJ2-3	TRBD1	few	CASSFSGTGTADTQYF	TGTGCCAGCAGCTTCTCCGGGACAGGGACGGCAGATACGCAGTATTTT
TRBV12-3/TRBV12-4	17	TRBJ1-3	.	many	CASKRSGGTHSGNTIYF	TGTGCCAGCAAGAGGTCCGGAGGAACCCACTCTGGAAACACCATATATTTT
TRBV4-1	14	TRBJ1-1	.	few	CASSQEITWTEAFF	TGCGCCAGCAGCCAAGAGATAACATGGACTGAAGCTTTCTTT
TRBV30	13	TRBJ2-7	.	few	CAWSVLGLDEQYF	TGTGCCTGGAGTGTACTAGGTCTTGATGAGCAGTACTTC
TRBV7-9	13	TRBJ1-5	.	many	CASSTVSNQPQHF	TGTGCCAGCAGCACAGTTAGCAATCAGCCCCAGCATTTT
TRBV6-5	14	TRBJ1-6	TRBD1	.	CASRSGTGNSPLHF	TGTGCCAGCAGATCCGGGACAGGAAATTCACCCCTCCACTTT
TRBV9	14	TRBJ2-1	.	few	CASSGPPSRNEQFF	TGTGCCAGCAGCGGGCCGCCGTCTCGCAATGAGCAGTTCTTC
TRBV2	14	TRBJ2-1	.	.	CASSSPQIYNEQFF	TGTGCCAGCAGTTCCCCCCAAATTTACAATGAGCAGTTCTTC
TRBV2	11	TRBJ1-5	.	many	CARVLNQPQHF	TGTGCCAGAGTTTTAAATCAGCCCCAGCATTTT
TRBV9	15	TRBJ1-4	TRBD1	.	CASSVGGQGGEKLFF	TGTGCCAGCAGCGTAGGCGGACAGGGAGGCGAAAAACTGTTTTTT
TRBV28	14	TRBJ2-5	.	many	CASSRVGVLETQYF	TGTGCCAGCAGCCGCGTTGGGGTCTTGGAGACCCAGTACTTC
TRBV27	15	TRBJ2-2	.	.	CASSLGLRNTGELFF	TGTGCCAGCAGTTTGGGACTTAGGAACACCGGGGAGCTGTTTTTT
TRBV5-6	15	TRBJ2-2	.	many	CASSLVRTDTGELFF	TGTGCCAGCAGCTTGGTGCGGACCGACACCGGGGAGCTGTTTTTT
TRBV6-4	17	TRBJ2-1	TRBD2	.	CASRGRAGELLYNEQFF	TGTGCCAGCCGGGGAAGAGCGGGGGAACTCCTTTACAATGAGCAGTTCTTC